The 18 T cell receptor beta chains below all came from one sample that was sequenced in a study of T cells in narcolepsy. Repertoires were generated with immunoSEQ multiplex PCR, while TCRdb's copy carries only in-frame clones and drops some. This table has approximately 35,000 clones, about nine tenths appearing once. Sequenced material: CD45RA- memory CD4+ T cells from PBMCs. These TCRs come from a human donor with narcolepsy.

The chain carries TRBV12-1 and TRBJ1-4. TRBV12-1 is marked as a pseudogene. The CDR3 sequence is 15 residues long. The CDR3 spells CASSFGGGRNEKLFF. The CDR3 DNA reads TGTGCCAGCAGCTTTGGGGGGGGGCGCAATGAAAAACTGTTTTTT.

This chain connects TRBV7-8 to TRBJ2-7; D is perhaps TRBD2 (6 bases). CDR1 and CDR2 (germline): SGHVS, FQNEAQ. Trimming pared 1 base from V and 5 bases from J, leaving 9 bases between. This CDR3 contains 13 residues. The CDR3 nucleotides read TGTGCCAGCAGCTTAGGGGGAGGCCACGAGCAGTACTTC. Translated: CASSLGGGHEQYF.

V usage is TRBV5-5 and J usage is TRBJ2-5; 13 bases are shared with TRBD2. Germline trimming cut 3 bases from V and 3 bases from J; bases unmatched to any gene: 8. CDR1 is SGHKS and CDR2 is YYEKEE in the germline V gene (reference sequence). CDR3 length: 17 residues. The CDR3 nucleotides are TGTGCCAGCAGCTCTTTACTAGCGGGAGGGGCCAAAGAGACCCAGTACTTC. Its protein is CASSSLLAGGAKETQYF.

This clone was seen just once. The CDR3 DNA reads as TGTGCCAGCAGCTTAGGCCTACGAAACAATGAGCAGTTCTTC. Protein product: CASSLGLRNNEQFF. The rearrangement joins TRBV13 to TRBJ2-1; D ambiguous. V was clipped by 0 bases and J by 5 bases, with 8 bases between them. Germline V gene lookup returns CDR1 PRHDT and CDR2 FYEKMQ (reference sequence). The CDR3 length is 14 residues.

This clone was observed a few times. The V gene is TRBV6-1, the J gene TRBJ2-7; D uncertain. This CDR3 contains 12 residues. V lost 6 bases and J lost 0, with 6 bases in between. Germline CDR1 MNHNS, CDR2 SASEGT. DNA for the CDR3: TGTGCCAGCAGGGGCAGCTCCTACGAGCAGTACTTC. The encoded protein is CASRGSSYEQYF.

The chain is built from TRBV7-2 and TRBJ2-5; the D gene is possibly TRBD2 (5 bases). The V end lost 2 bases, the J end lost 4 bases, and 11 bases lay between the germline ends. CDR1 and CDR2 from the germline V gene are SGHTA and FQGNSA. The CDR3 totals 14 residues. CDR3 DNA: TGTGCCAGCAGCTTAAGTCTAGCCGCAGAGACCCAGTACTTC. It codes for CASSLSLAAETQYF.

The chain uses TRBV7-2 and TRBJ1-3, with D tentatively TRBD1 (5 bases). The germline CDR1 and CDR2 sequences are SGHTA and FQGNSA. CDR3 length: 14 residues. With 3 bases removed from V and 9 bases from J, the gap between germline ends came to 15 bases. The CDR3 DNA is TGTGCCAGCAGCTTGTCCAGGGATGTAACCACCATATATTTT. This gives the protein CASSLSRDVTTIYF.

With respect to this clone: Other DNA sequences within the sample encode an identical CDR3. The V gene is TRBV2, the J gene TRBJ2-7; the match to TRBD1 covers 7 bases. Losses at the gene ends were 3 bases for V and 4 bases for J; bases not matched to a gene: 6. From germline, CDR1 is SNHLY and CDR2 FYNNEI. There are 14 residues in the CDR3. CDR3 DNA sequence: TGTGCCAGCAGTGAGAGCGCAGGGGGATACGAGCAGTACTTC. It is translated as CASSESAGGYEQYF.

The chain links TRBV30 to TRBJ1-2, with a tentative D call TRBD1 (6 bases). Germline V CDR1 and CDR2: GTSNPN, SVGIG (reference sequence). V shed 2 bases and J shed 4 bases, with 11 bases lying between them. This CDR3 comprises 13 residues. CDR3 amino acids: CAWSLQGTYGYTF. The CDR3 DNA follows: TGTGCCTGGAGTTTACAGGGAACCTATGGCTACACCTTC.

This clone was recorded only once. The J gene is TRBJ2-5, the V gene TRBV28; weak D call: TRBD2 (6 bases). CDR1 and CDR2 from the germline V gene are MDHEN and SYDVKM. The V end lost 6 bases, the J end lost 0 bases, and 14 bases lay between the germline ends. The CDR3 sequence is 15 residues long. Here the CDR3 reads CASREGGQYQETQYF. The CDR3, as DNA: TGTGCCAGCAGGGAGGGCGGCCAGTACCAAGAGACCCAGTACTTC.

V usage is TRBV5-1 and J usage is TRBJ2-3, with TRBD2 as a possible D gene (7 bases). Trimming took off 3 bases at V and 1 base at J, with 21 bases between the two ends. There are 18 residues in the CDR3. Germline loops: CDR1 SGHRS, CDR2 YFSETQ. The CDR3 coding sequence is TGCGCCAGCAGCTCGATGCGGGGGCCGCCCTCCGGCACAGATACGCAGTATTTT. It yields the protein CASSSMRGPPSGTDTQYF.

CDR3 DNA: TGTGCCAGCAGCCCCGACAGGGGAAGATACACCGGGGAGCTGTTTTTT. Protein sequence: CASSPDRGRYTGELFF. The chain carries TRBV5-6 and TRBJ2-2; 8 nucleotides match TRBD1. Germline trimming cut 4 bases from V and 3 bases from J; bases unmatched to any gene: 8. Per germline, CDR1 SGHDT and CDR2 YYEEEE. The CDR3 has 16 amino acids.

The chain recombines TRBV19 with TRBJ2-3; D might be TRBD2 (6 bases). Trimming took off 5 bases at V and 3 bases at J, with 9 bases between the two ends. Germline values: CDR1 LNHDA, CDR2 SQIVND (reference sequence). The CDR3 is 13 amino acids. The CDR3 region is CASSRRGTDTQYF. The CDR3 nucleotides read TGTGCCAGTAGTCGGAGGGGAACAGATACGCAGTATTTT.

This chain links TRBV15 with TRBJ2-7, with D possibly being TRBD1 (6 bases). Germline assignment: CDR1 LNHNV and CDR2 YYDKDF (reference sequence). V dropped 2 bases and J dropped 4 bases, with 9 bases sitting between them. The CDR3 length is 13 residues. CDR3 amino acids: CATSRLGGYEQYF. CDR3 nucleotide sequence: TGTGCCACCAGCAGATTAGGGGGTTACGAGCAGTACTTC. Full variable domain (rest looked up from reference TRBV15 and TRBJ2-7): DAMVIQNPRYQVTQFGKPVTLSCSQTLNHNVMYWYQQKSSQAPKLLFHYYDKDFNNEADTPDNFQSRRPNTSFCFLDIRSPGLGDTAMYLCATSRLGGYEQYFGPGTRLTVT.

The rearrangement joins TRBV21-1 to TRBJ1-3; the table's D call, TRBD1, has no DNA check behind it. TRBV21-1 is described as a pseudogene. The CDR3 has 16 amino acids. CDR3 in amino acids: CASSNPGTAPGNTIYF. CDR3 bases: TGTGCCAGCAGCAACCCCGGGACAGCTCCTGGAAACACCATATATTTT.

The chain has TRBV20-1 and TRBJ1-2; TRBD1 might be the D (5 bases). The CDR3 extends over 11 amino acids. Germline CDR1 and CDR2: DFQATT and SNEGSKA (reference sequence). The V end was cut by 2 bases, the J end by 8 bases, with 9 bases between. CDR3 coding DNA: TGCAGTGCTAGACAGGGAAAGGGCTACACCTTC. The encoded protein is CSARQGKGYTF.

The rearrangement links TRBV6-1 to TRBJ1-2, with no clear D. Germline V lookup: CDR1 MNHNS, CDR2 SASEGT. Trimming took 3 bases from V and 6 from J, leaving 14 bases between them. This CDR3 has 14 residues. CDR3 sequence: CASSEKRVSDGYTF. The CDR3 region has the DNA TGTGCCAGCAGTGAGAAGAGGGTTAGCGATGGCTACACCTTC.

The chain links TRBV30 to TRBJ2-1; D is ambiguous. This CDR3 has 11 amino acids. Germline CDR1 is GTSNPN and CDR2 is SVGIG (reference sequence). The germline V and J ends were trimmed by 0 bases and 8 bases, with 5 bases remaining between them. The DNA of the CDR3 is TGTGCCTGGAGTGTACTGGATGAGCAGTTCTTC. Translating gives CAWSVLDEQFF.